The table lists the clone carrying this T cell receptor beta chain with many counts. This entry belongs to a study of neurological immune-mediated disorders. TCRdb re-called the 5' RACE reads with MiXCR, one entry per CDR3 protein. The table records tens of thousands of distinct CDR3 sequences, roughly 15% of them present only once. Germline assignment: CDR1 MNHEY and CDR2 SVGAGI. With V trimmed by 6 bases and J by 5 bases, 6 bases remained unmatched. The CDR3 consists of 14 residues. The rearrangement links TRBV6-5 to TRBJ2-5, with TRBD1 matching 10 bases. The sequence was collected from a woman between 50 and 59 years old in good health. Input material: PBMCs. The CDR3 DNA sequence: TGTGCCAGCAGCCAGACAGGGGGCGAGGAGACCCAGTACTTC. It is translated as CASSQTGGEETQYF.